Listed below are T cell receptor beta chains from one sample, sequenced in a study of shared clonotypes between healthy human individuals. Some clones are missing from TCRdb's copy, which holds only in-frame ones; the method was immunoSEQ multiplex PCR. Of about 960,000 clones detected, 76% appear once; the ten largest clones hold approximately 1.5%. Sequencing used memory CD4+ T cells sorted from blood. The receptors derive from a man aged 18 to 35 in good health. CDR3s leave out the opening cysteine and the closing phenylalanine or tryptophan.

CDR3: ASSPDSYTSGNTIY
V: TRBV18
J: TRBJ1-3

CDR3: SVGWGSYEQY
V: TRBV29-1
J: TRBJ2-7

CDR3: ASSPGQYTQY
V: TRBV7-2
J: TRBJ2-3

CDR3: ASSQVAGGNEQF
V: TRBV14
J: TRBJ2-1

CDR3: ASSQNAGSMENEQF
V: TRBV5-4
J: TRBJ2-1

CDR3: ASSSQGWGSPLH
V: TRBV7-9
J: TRBJ1-6

CDR3: ASRTGRVGANVLT
V: TRBV6-1
J: TRBJ2-6

CDR3: ASSQLYSSTDTQY
V: TRBV14
J: TRBJ2-3

CDR3: ASRLQGWGYGYT
V: TRBV2
J: TRBJ1-2

CDR3: ASSSGDRQHPYT
V: TRBV5-1
J: TRBJ1-2

CDR3: AWSPGQGMSHEQY
V: TRBV30
J: -

CDR3: AWSALSYEQY
V: TRBV30
J: TRBJ2-7

CDR3: ASTPLRDSGSPLH
V: TRBV27
J: TRBJ1-6

CDR3: ASGGQGAGGTQY
V: TRBV19
J: TRBJ2-5

CDR3: ASSTGGQANEKLF
V: TRBV19
J: TRBJ1-4

CDR3: ASSVAGGSTYEQY
V: TRBV9
J: TRBJ2-7

CDR3: ASRPLATYNEQF
V: TRBV9
J: TRBJ2-1

CDR3: ASSQQGENSPLH
V: TRBV5-4
J: TRBJ1-6

CDR3: ASRSSGSSYEQY
V: TRBV5-1
J: TRBJ2-7

CDR3: ASSEEVRETQY
V: TRBV2
J: TRBJ2-5

CDR3: SVGAGTGGSEQY
V: TRBV29-1
J: TRBJ2-7

CDR3: ASRPSGGPDTQY
V: TRBV5-1
J: TRBJ2-3

CDR3: ASSLGSGSPEQY
V: TRBV5-6
J: TRBJ2-7

CDR3: ASSSLSKGVNSPLH
V: TRBV7-2
J: TRBJ1-6

CDR3: ASSLAKTTYGYT
V: TRBV5-4
J: TRBJ1-2

CDR3: ASGLDPQGWHYGYT
V: TRBV12-5
J: TRBJ1-2

CDR3: ASSDLGLGHRDGYT
V: TRBV10-1
J: TRBJ1-2

CDR3: ASSPGGYSYEQY
V: TRBV28
J: TRBJ2-7

CDR3: ASSAQGGNTEAF
V: TRBV9
J: TRBJ1-1

CDR3: ASSQGAANEQF
V: TRBV18
J: TRBJ2-1

CDR3: ASQYNDLNRDRRGELF
V: TRBV28
J: TRBJ2-2

CDR3: ASSLLGLAGISTDTQY
V: TRBV7-9
J: TRBJ2-3

CDR3: ASSQGGQGDSLTGELF
V: TRBV4-1
J: TRBJ2-2

CDR3: ASSDGRPRTNTIY
V: TRBV6-1
J: TRBJ1-3

CDR3: ASGTFVGATYGYT
V: TRBV6-5
J: TRBJ1-2

CDR3: ASSPRKVQGADTQY
V: TRBV18
J: TRBJ2-3

CDR3: ASGGDGEQY
V: TRBV6-5
J: TRBJ2-7

CDR3: ASTSGQGFGQPQH
V: TRBV28
J: TRBJ1-5

CDR3: ASNTGLGETQY
V: TRBV7-8
J: TRBJ2-5

CDR3: ASSGGGTSTDTQY
V: TRBV5-1
J: TRBJ2-3

CDR3: ASSASGTVNTGELF
V: TRBV5-1
J: TRBJ2-2

CDR3: ASSQETTGSSYNEQF
V: TRBV4-3
J: TRBJ2-1

CDR3: ASSYGTPLTGELF
V: TRBV14
J: TRBJ2-2

CDR3: AISADGNSGNTIY
V: TRBV10-3
J: TRBJ1-3

CDR3: ASSPGLGVTNQPQH
V: TRBV11-2
J: TRBJ1-5

CDR3: ASSLLETQY
V: TRBV6-6
J: TRBJ2-5

CDR3: ASSLKVGGNYEQY
V: TRBV27
J: TRBJ2-7

CDR3: ASSPGRTSGNTIY
V: TRBV19
J: TRBJ1-3

CDR3: SAMPLAVTDTQY
V: TRBV29-1
J: TRBJ2-3

CDR3: ASSEQHDEQF
V: TRBV9
J: TRBJ2-1

CDR3: ASSNQGIDRAGDEQY
V: TRBV21-1
J: TRBJ2-7